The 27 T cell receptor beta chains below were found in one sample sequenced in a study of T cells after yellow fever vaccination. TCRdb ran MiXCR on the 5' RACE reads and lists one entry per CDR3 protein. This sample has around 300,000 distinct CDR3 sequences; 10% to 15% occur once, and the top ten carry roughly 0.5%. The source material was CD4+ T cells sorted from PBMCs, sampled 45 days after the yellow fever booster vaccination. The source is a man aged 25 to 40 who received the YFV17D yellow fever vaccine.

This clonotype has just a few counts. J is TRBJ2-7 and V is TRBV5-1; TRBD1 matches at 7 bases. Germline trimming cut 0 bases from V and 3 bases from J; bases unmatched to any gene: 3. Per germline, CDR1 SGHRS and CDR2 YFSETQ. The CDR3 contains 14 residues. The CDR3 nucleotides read TGCGCCAGCAGCTTGGCAGGGGGTAACTACGAGCAGTACTTC. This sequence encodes CASSLAGGNYEQYF.

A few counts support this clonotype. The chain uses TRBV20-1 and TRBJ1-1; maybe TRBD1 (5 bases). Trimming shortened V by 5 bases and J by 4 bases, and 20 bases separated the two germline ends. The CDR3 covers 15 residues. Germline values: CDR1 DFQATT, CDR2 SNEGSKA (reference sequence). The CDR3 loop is CSAFSWDPGGTEAFF. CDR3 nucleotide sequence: TGCAGTGCTTTTTCCTGGGACCCGGGGGGCACTGAAGCTTTCTTT.

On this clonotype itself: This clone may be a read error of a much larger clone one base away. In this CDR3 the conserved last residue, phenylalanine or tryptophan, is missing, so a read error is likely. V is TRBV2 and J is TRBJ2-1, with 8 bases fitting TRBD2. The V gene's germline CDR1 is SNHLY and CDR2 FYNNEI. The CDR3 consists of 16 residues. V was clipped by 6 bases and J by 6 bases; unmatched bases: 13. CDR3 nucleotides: TGTGCCAGCAGGAGTGAGGGACTAGAATTTTCCAATGAGCAGTTCTTA. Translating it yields CASRSEGLEFSNEQFL.

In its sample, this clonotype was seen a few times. Here the CDR3 DNA reads TGTGCCAGCAGCTTAGTCGCAGGGTGGGTCGAGACCCAGTACTTC. Its translation is CASSLVAGWVETQYF. The rearrangement joins TRBV11-2 to TRBJ2-5; weak D call: TRBD1 (5 bases). The CDR3 totals 15 residues. Germline-derived CDR1 and CDR2 are SGHAT and FQNNGV. V lost 1 base and J 5 bases, leaving 14 bases between the germline ends.

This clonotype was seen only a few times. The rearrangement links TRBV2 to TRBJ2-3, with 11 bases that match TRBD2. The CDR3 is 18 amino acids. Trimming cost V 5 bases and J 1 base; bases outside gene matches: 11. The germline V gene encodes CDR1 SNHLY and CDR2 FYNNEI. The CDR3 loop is CASSPGTSGVLGTDTQYF. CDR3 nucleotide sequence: TGTGCCAGCAGTCCAGGGACTAGCGGAGTCCTGGGCACAGATACGCAGTATTTT.

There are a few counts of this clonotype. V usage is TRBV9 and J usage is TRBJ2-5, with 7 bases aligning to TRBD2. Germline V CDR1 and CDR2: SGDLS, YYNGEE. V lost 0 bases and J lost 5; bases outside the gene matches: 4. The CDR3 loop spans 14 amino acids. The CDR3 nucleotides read TGTGCCAGCAGCGTAGACAGCGGGACGGAGACCCAGTACTTC. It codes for CASSVDSGTETQYF. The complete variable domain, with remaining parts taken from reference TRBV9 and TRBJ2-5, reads DSGVTQTPKHLITATGQRVTLRCSPRSGDLSVYWYQQSLDQGLQFLIQYYNGEERAKGNILERFSAQQFPDLHSELNLSSLELGDSALYFCASSVDSGTETQYFGPGTRLLVL.

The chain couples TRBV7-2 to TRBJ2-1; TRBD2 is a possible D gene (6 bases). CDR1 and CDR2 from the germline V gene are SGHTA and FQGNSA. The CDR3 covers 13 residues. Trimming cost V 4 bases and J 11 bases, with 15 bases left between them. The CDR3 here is CASSSGLQIQQFF. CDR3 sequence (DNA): TGTGCCAGCAGCTCGGGACTCCAAATTCAGCAGTTCTTC.

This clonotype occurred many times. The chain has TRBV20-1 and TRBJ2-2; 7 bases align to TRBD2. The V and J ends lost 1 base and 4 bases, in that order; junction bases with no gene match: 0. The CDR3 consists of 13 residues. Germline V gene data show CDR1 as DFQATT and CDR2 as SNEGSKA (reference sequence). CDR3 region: CSARGGSTGELFF. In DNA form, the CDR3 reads TGCAGTGCTAGAGGCGGGAGCACCGGGGAGCTGTTTTTT.

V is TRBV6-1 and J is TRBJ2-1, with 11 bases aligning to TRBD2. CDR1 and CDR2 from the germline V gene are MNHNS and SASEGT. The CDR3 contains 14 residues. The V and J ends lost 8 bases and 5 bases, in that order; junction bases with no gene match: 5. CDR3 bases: TGTGCCAGCCGTAGCGGGAGGGCCGACAATGAGCAGTTCTTC. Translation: CASRSGRADNEQFF.

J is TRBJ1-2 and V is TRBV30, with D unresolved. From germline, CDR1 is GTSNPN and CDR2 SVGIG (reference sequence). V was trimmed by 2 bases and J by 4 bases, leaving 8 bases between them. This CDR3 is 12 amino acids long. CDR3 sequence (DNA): TGTGCCTGGAGTATATCAGTCTATGGCTACACCTTC. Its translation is CAWSISVYGYTF.

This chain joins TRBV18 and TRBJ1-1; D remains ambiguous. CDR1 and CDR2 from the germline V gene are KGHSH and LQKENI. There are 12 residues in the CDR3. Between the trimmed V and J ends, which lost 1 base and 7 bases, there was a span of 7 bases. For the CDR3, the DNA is TGTGCCAGCTCACCACAGGAACTTGAAGCTTTCTTT. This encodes CASSPQELEAFF.

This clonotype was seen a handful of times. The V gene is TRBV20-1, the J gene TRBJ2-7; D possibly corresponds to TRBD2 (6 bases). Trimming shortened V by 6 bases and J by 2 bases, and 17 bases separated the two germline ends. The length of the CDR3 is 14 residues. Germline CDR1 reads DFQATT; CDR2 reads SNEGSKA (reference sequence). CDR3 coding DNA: TGCAGTGCACTAAGCCCGGGGGTTACCTACGAGCAGTACTTC. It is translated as CSALSPGVTYEQYF.

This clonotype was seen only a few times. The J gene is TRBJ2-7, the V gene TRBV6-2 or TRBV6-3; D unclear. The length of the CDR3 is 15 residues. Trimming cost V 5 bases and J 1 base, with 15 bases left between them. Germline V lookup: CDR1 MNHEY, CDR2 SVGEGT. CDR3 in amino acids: CASSGGRSESYEQYF. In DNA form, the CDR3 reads TGTGCCAGCAGTGGCGGCAGGTCGGAATCCTACGAGCAGTACTTC.

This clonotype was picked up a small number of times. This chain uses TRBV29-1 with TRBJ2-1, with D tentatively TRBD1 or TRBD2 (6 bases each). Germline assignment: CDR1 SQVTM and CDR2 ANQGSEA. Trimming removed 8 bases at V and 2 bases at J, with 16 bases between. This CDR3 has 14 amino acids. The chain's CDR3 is CSTWGAQAYNEQFF. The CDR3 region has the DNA TGCAGCACCTGGGGGGCTCAGGCCTACAATGAGCAGTTCTTC.

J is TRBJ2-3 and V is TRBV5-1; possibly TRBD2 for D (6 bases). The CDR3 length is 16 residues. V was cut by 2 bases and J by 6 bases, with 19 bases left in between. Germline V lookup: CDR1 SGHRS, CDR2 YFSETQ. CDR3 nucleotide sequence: TGCGCCAGCAGCTTCCACGGGACTTCCCCGGGGGATACGCAGTATTTT. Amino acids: CASSFHGTSPGDTQYF.

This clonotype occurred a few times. The CDR3 DNA sequence: TGCAGGGTAGCGGGACCCAATGAGCAGTTCTTC. Translating gives CRVAGPNEQFF. The chain couples TRBV29-1 to TRBJ2-1; 8 bases align to TRBD2. Germline lookup yields CDR1 SQVTM and CDR2 ANQGSEA. The CDR3 runs 11 residues.

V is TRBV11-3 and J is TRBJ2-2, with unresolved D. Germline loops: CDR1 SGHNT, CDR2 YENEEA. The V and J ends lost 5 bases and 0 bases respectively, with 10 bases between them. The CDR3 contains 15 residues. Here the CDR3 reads CASSASASNTGELFF. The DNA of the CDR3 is TGTGCCAGCAGCGCCTCAGCGTCGAACACCGGGGAGCTGTTTTTT.

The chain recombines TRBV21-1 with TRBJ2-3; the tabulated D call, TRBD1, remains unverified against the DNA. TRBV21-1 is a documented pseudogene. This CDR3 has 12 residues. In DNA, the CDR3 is TGTGCCAGCAGAGGGGAAGCAGATACGCAGTATTTT. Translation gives CASRGEADTQYF.

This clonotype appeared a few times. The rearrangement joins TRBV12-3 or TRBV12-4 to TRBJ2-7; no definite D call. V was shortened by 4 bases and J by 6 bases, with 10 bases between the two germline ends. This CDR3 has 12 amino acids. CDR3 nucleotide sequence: TGTGCCAGCAGTTCCCTTTTGCCCGAGCAGTACTTC. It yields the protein CASSSLLPEQYF.

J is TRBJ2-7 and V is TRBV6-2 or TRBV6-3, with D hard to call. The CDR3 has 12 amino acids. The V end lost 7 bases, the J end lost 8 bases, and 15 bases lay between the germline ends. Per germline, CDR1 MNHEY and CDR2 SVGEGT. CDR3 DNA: TGTGCCAGCACCCCTCCTTTGGGGAAGCAGTACTTC. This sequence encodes CASTPPLGKQYF.

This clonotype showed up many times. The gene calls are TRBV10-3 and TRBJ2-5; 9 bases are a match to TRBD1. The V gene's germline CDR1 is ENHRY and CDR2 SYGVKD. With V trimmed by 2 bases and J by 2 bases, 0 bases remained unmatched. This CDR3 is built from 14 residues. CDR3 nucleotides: TGTGCCATCAGTGAGGGACAGGGGCAAGAGACCCAGTACTTC. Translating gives CAISEGQGQETQYF.

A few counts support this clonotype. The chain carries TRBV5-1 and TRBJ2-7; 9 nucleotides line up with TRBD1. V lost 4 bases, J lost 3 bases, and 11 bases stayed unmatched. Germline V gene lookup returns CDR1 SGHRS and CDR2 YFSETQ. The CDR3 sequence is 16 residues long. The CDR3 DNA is TGCGCCAGCAGCGCCGGGACAGGGAAGGGCAACTACGAGCAGTACTTC. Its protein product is CASSAGTGKGNYEQYF.

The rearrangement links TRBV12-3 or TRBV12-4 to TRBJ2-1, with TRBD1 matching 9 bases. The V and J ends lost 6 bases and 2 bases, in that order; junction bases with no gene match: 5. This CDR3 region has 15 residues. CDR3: CASRMDRGTYNEQFF. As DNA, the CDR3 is TGTGCCAGCAGGATGGACAGGGGAACCTACAATGAGCAGTTCTTC.

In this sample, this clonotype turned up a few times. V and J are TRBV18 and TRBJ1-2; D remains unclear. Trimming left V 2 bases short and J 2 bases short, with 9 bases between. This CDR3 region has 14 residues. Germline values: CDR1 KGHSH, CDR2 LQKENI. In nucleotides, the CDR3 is TGTGCCAGCTCACCAACGGGCGGAAACTATGGCTACACCTTC. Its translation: CASSPTGGNYGYTF.

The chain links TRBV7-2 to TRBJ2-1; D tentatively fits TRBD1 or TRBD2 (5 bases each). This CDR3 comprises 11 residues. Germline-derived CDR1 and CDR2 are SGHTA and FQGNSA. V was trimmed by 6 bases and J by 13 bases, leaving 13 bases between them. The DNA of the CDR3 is TGTGCCAGCAGTAACCGGGACGGTCAGTTCTTC. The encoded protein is CASSNRDGQFF.

CDR3 DNA: TGTGCCAGCAGCCAGCGAGCGAGCGGACAAGAGACCCAGTACTTC. Encoded protein: CASSQRASGQETQYF. The J gene is TRBJ2-5, the V gene TRBV14; possibly TRBD2 for D (5 bases). The CDR3 runs 15 residues. Germline V gene data show CDR1 as SGHDN and CDR2 as FVKESK. The V and J ends lost 3 bases and 2 bases respectively, with 13 bases between them.

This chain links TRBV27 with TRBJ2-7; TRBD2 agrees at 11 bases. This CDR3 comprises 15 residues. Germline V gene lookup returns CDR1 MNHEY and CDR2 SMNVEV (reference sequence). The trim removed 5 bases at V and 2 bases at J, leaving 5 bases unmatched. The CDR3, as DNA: TGTGCCAGCAGTCCAGTGACTAGCGGGACCTACGAGCAGTACTTC. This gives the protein CASSPVTSGTYEQYF.